Following are 22 T cell receptor beta chains from one sample sequenced in a study of T and B cells in COVID-19 patients. BIOMED2 TRB-A/B primer pools were used in multiplex TRB PCR. TCRdb recomputed calls from the multiplex PCR reads with MiXCR, one row per CDR3 protein. The sample records about 15,000 distinct CDR3 sequences, around 30% being singletons. From blood, roughly 220-550 ng of genomic DNA served as TRB template. The sample taken for sequencing was blood. All receptors derive from a human donor who had recovered from COVID-19.

The genes are TRBV6-6 and TRBJ1-2; D remains ambiguous. CDR3 size: 12 residues. V was cut by 5 bases and J by 6 bases, with 10 bases left in between. The germline V gene has CDR1 MNHNY and CDR2 SVGAGI (reference sequence). CDR3 region: CASSPGYDGYTF. CDR3 nucleotides: TGTGCCAGCAGTCCCGGATACGATGGCTACACCTTC.

The sample holds many counts of this clonotype. The chain uses TRBV19 and TRBJ1-3; the match to TRBD1 covers 9 bases. V shed 7 bases and J 3 bases; nucleotides not matched to a gene: 4. Germline CDR1 LNHDA, CDR2 SQIVND (reference sequence). This CDR3 comprises 14 residues. The CDR3 region has the DNA TGTGCCAGTACGGGACAGGGCTTTGGAAACACCATATATTTT. It yields the protein CASTGQGFGNTIYF. The full variable domain, completed using reference TRBV19 and TRBJ1-3, is DGGITQSPKYLFRKEGQNVTLSCEQNLNHDAMYWYRQDPGQGLRLIYYSQIVNDFQKGDIAEGYSVSREKKESFPLTVTSAQKNPTAFYLCASTGQGFGNTIYFGEGSWLTVV.

The CDR3, as DNA: TGTGCCAGCAGCTTAGCGGGACGGTCGTACGAGCAGTACTTC. Its protein product is CASSLAGRSYEQYF. V is TRBV11-3 and J is TRBJ2-7, with D perhaps given as TRBD1 or TRBD2 (5 bases each). Germline-derived CDR1 and CDR2 are SGHNT and YENEEA. V was trimmed by 1 base and J by 4 bases, leaving 11 bases between them. The CDR3 has 14 amino acids.

This clonotype was counted many times. The rearrangement uses TRBV27 and TRBJ1-2; TRBD1 is a possible D gene (5 bases). V lost 6 bases and J 0 bases, leaving 14 bases between the germline ends. Germline CDR1 MNHEY, CDR2 SMNVEV (reference sequence). This CDR3 region has 15 residues. The CDR3 spells CASSNRLGANYGYTF. Here the CDR3 DNA reads TGTGCCAGCAGCAACCGGTTGGGGGCTAACTATGGCTACACCTTC.

This chain connects TRBV10-3 to TRBJ2-2; D is possibly TRBD1 or TRBD2 (6 bases each). CDR3 length: 15 amino acids. Germline CDR1 and CDR2: ENHRY and SYGVKD. V was trimmed by 4 bases and J by 2 bases, leaving 11 bases between them. CDR3 bases: TGTGCCATCAGTGCTAGGGGGGTAAACACCGGGGAGCTGTTTTTT. It encodes CAISARGVNTGELFF.

On this clonotype: One end of the junction does not line up with germline, which may come from a read error. The chain joins TRBV5-4 to TRBJ2-1; D uncertain. Germline loops: CDR1 SGHNT, CDR2 YYREEE (reference sequence). This CDR3 contains 13 residues. CDR3 protein: CASSLVVYSEQFF. The CDR3 nucleotides read TGTGCCAGCAGCTTAGTAGTATACAGTGAGCAGTTCTTC.

J is TRBJ2-3 and V is TRBV5-1; the match to TRBD2 covers 13 bases. There are 17 residues in the CDR3. Germline V gene sequence: CDR1 SGHRS, CDR2 YFSETQ. Trimming removed 4 bases from V and 0 bases from J; junction bases left unmatched: 5. The CDR3 here is CASSTRGLAGSTDTQYF. Here the CDR3 DNA reads TGCGCCAGCAGCACAAGGGGACTAGCGGGAAGCACAGATACGCAGTATTTT.

This chain links TRBV5-6 with TRBJ2-5; TRBD2 matches at 7 bases. This CDR3 spans 15 amino acids. The junction had 10 bases not matched to a gene; V was cut back by 4 bases and J by 4 bases. CDR1 and CDR2 from the germline V gene are SGHDT and YYEEEE. This CDR3 reads CASSPGGLLLETQYF. In nucleotides, the CDR3 is TGTGCCAGCAGCCCGGGGGGACTCCTCTTAGAGACCCAGTACTTC.

This clonotype has a handful of counts. This sequence joins TRBV19 and TRBJ2-5; D is perhaps TRBD1 (6 bases). The ends were cut back, 6 bases at V and 0 bases at J, with 14 bases in the middle. This CDR3 is 15 amino acids long. Germline V gene sequence: CDR1 LNHDA, CDR2 SQIVND (reference sequence). The CDR3 protein is CASSPTGHYQETQYF. The CDR3 DNA is TGTGCCAGTAGCCCCACGGGACACTACCAAGAGACCCAGTACTTC.

The chain links TRBV6-1 to TRBJ2-5; D remains ambiguous. The CDR3 is 13 amino acids. The V and J ends lost 7 bases and 2 bases respectively, with 11 bases between them. CDR1 is MNHNS and CDR2 is SASEGT in the germline V gene. The CDR3 DNA follows: TGTGCCAGCAAGGCATGGGGTCAAGAGACCCAGTACTTC. Its protein product is CASKAWGQETQYF.

This clonotype occurred a few times. The chain carries TRBV18 and TRBJ1-2; 10 bases are shared with TRBD1. The CDR3 totals 14 residues. Germline V CDR1 and CDR2: KGHSH, LQKENI. After removal of 2 bases from V and 8 bases from J, the junction contained 5 bases not matched to a gene. CDR3 sequence (DNA): TGTGCCAGCTCACCATCGAGGGACAGGGGCGGCTACACCTTC. Translating it yields CASSPSRDRGGYTF. The full variable domain, rest sourced from reference TRBV18 and TRBJ1-2, is NAGVMQNPRHLVRRRGQEARLRCSPMKGHSHVYWYRQLPEEGLKFMVYLQKENIIDESGMPKERFSAEFPKEGPSILRIQQVVRGDSAAYFCASSPSRDRGGYTFGSGTRLTVV.

This chain uses TRBV7-2 with TRBJ2-1; D might be TRBD2 (5 bases). The V gene lost 5 bases and the J gene lost 7 bases, with 21 bases spanning the gap. Germline assignment: CDR1 SGHTA and CDR2 FQGNSA. The CDR3 is 16 amino acids. Written as DNA, the CDR3 is TGTGCCAGCAGCGACGAAGCGGTACCGTACGTAAATGAGCAGTTCTTC. Protein: CASSDEAVPYVNEQFF.

J is TRBJ1-3 and V is TRBV6-5; no reliable D call. CDR1 is MNHEY, CDR2 SVGAGI, per germline. The length of the CDR3 is 14 residues. With 5 bases removed from V and 6 bases from J, the gap between germline ends came to 14 bases. CDR3 in DNA: TGTGCCAGCAGTCTGACGATCGAATCAAACACCATATATTTT. Translated: CASSLTIESNTIYF.

This rearrangement joins TRBV27 to TRBJ1-2, with D possibly TRBD1 on 6 matching bases. The germline V gene has CDR1 MNHEY and CDR2 SMNVEV (reference sequence). The CDR3 spans 15 residues. The V end was cut by 2 bases, the J end by 3 bases, with 13 bases between. Here the CDR3 reads CASSLGGGEHYGYTF. The CDR3 DNA follows: TGTGCCAGCAGTTTAGGAGGGGGGGAACACTATGGCTACACCTTC.

The chain is built from TRBV4-3 and TRBJ2-3, with 9 bases identical to TRBD2. V dropped 1 base and J dropped 2; count of bases not matched to a gene: 4. Germline CDR1 and CDR2: LGHNA and YSLEER. This CDR3 has 16 amino acids. Here the CDR3 DNA reads TGCGCCAGCAGCCAAGGACTAGCGGACCTCACAGATACGCAGTATTTT. This encodes CASSQGLADLTDTQYF.

This clonotype is medium-sized by share. The chain links TRBV29-1 to TRBJ2-1; TRBD2 aligns across 9 bases. Germline trimming cut 4 bases from V and 7 bases from J; bases unmatched to any gene: 2. Germline lookup yields CDR1 SQVTM and CDR2 ANQGSEA. This CDR3 is built from 12 residues. The CDR3 loop reads CSVAREGNEQFF. In nucleotides, the CDR3 is TGCAGCGTTGCGCGGGAGGGTAATGAGCAGTTCTTC.

This clonotype occurred once. This sequence joins TRBV7-2 and TRBJ1-5, with TRBD1 identical over 10 bases. This CDR3 region has 15 residues. The V gene end was trimmed by 6 bases and the J gene end by 6 bases; junction bases not matched to a gene: 8. CDR1 and CDR2 (germline): SGHTA, FQGNSA. CDR3 sequence reads: CASSPRRTGGQPQHF. The CDR3 coding sequence is TGTGCCAGCAGTCCTAGGCGGACAGGGGGTCAGCCCCAGCATTTT.

This clonotype turned up a few times. The rearrangement links TRBV6-1 to TRBJ2-5; 7 bases match TRBD1. CDR1 is MNHNS, CDR2 SASEGT, per germline. V shed 2 bases, J shed 5 bases, and the junction held 8 bases outside the gene matches. This CDR3 is 15 amino acids long. The CDR3 nucleotides are TGTGCCAGCAGTGAAATGACAGGGTGGGTGGAGACCCAGTACTTC. Protein product: CASSEMTGWVETQYF.

This clonotype was seen a few times. The V gene is TRBV6-5, the J gene TRBJ1-5; D call uncertain. The ends were cut back, 4 bases at V and 5 bases at J, with 9 bases in the middle. CDR3 length equals 13 residues. Germline V CDR1 and CDR2: MNHEY, SVGAGI. CDR3 region: CASSLIADQPQHF. DNA for the CDR3: TGTGCCAGCAGTTTAATAGCCGATCAGCCCCAGCATTTT.

Concerning this clonotype: The junction departs from the called germline gene at one end, perhaps through a read error. V usage is TRBV6-5 and J usage is TRBJ1-1; D is possibly TRBD1 (5 bases). Germline V lookup: CDR1 MNHEY, CDR2 SVGAGI. There are 12 residues in the CDR3. The CDR3 protein is CASSRTGTLEEF. In nucleotides, the CDR3 is TGTGCCAGCAGCCGTACCGGGACCCTCGAGGAATTT.

This clonotype is medium-sized in the sample. The chain joins TRBV19 to TRBJ2-1, with D hard to call. Germline assignment: CDR1 LNHDA and CDR2 SQIVND (reference sequence). The CDR3 contains 11 residues. Trimming removed 5 bases at V and 13 bases at J, with 12 bases between. CDR3 coding DNA: TGTGCCAGTAGTTCGGCACAACTACAGTTCTTC. It yields the protein CASSSAQLQFF.

This clonotype showed up just once. The chain employs TRBV18 and TRBJ2-7; the match to TRBD1 covers 12 bases. The J call may be faulty, since TRBJ2-5 better matches the DNA end. Looked up from germline, CDR1 is KGHSH and CDR2 is LQKENI. This CDR3 spans 18 amino acids. Here the CDR3 DNA reads TGTGCCAGCTCACCCCTAGTGGGGACAGGGGGCCAGATGGAGACCCAGTACTTC. This encodes CASSPLVGTGGQMETQYF.